These 21 T cell receptor beta chains were sequenced from one sample in a study of T cells in Graves' hyperthyroidism and ophthalmopathy. Amplification of TCR beta CDR3 regions used RNA as the template. The primer set for the first-round RT-PCR of the TCR CDR3 was HTBI. TCRdb redid the calling of the multiplex PCR reads with MiXCR, one entry per CDR3 protein. The sample holds about 340,000 distinct CDR3 sequences; around 23% are singletons and the top ten take around half. The sample consisted of blood. The origin of the receptors is a woman aged 45 to 65 with Graves' hyperthyroidism.

There are many counts of this clonotype. This chain links TRBV5-1 with TRBJ2-1; TRBD2 aligns across 13 bases. This CDR3 is 15 amino acids long. Germline V gene lookup returns CDR1 SGHRS and CDR2 YFSETQ. Trimming took 5 bases from V and 10 from J; bases not matched to a gene: 9. The CDR3 protein is CASSAGGLAGEEQFF. CDR3 sequence (DNA): TGCGCCAGCAGTGCGGGAGGACTAGCGGGAGAAGAGCAGTTCTTC.

This clonotype occurred many times. The J gene is TRBJ2-3, the V gene TRBV30, with D unclear. The CDR3 totals 14 residues. Trimming shortened V by 3 bases and J by 6 bases, and 16 bases separated the two germline ends. The germline V gene encodes CDR1 GTSNPN and CDR2 SVGIG (reference sequence). In nucleotides, the CDR3 is TGTGCCTGGAGATCGCCAGTGGGCATGGATACGCAGTATTTT. As protein: CAWRSPVGMDTQYF.

This clonotype turned up a few times. V gene TRBV10-2 combines with J gene TRBJ1-5; TRBD1 is a possible D gene (5 bases). Germline V gene data show CDR1 as WSHSY and CDR2 as SAAADI. The CDR3 totals 16 residues. Trimming left V 3 bases short and J 2 bases short, with 14 bases between. CDR3 protein: CASSDAGGVGNQPQHF. CDR3 bases: TGCGCCAGCAGTGACGCTGGGGGAGTGGGCAATCAGCCCCAGCATTTT.

This clonotype was observed many times. The rearrangement joins TRBV4-2 to TRBJ2-1; 8 nucleotides match TRBD2. The J segment lost 7 bases and the V segment lost 2 bases, leaving 4 bases of the junction unmatched. The CDR3 spans 14 residues. Germline V CDR1 and CDR2: LGHNA, YNFKEQ. CDR3 residues: CASSQIGRVNEQFF. CDR3 in DNA: TGTGCCAGCAGCCAAATCGGGAGGGTGAATGAGCAGTTCTTC.

This clonotype was seen only a few times. The chain links TRBV5-1 to TRBJ1-2, with D hard to call. The CDR3 is 15 residues long. Germline-derived CDR1 and CDR2 are SGHRS and YFSETQ. The germline V and J ends were trimmed by 0 bases and 4 bases, with 13 bases remaining between them. The CDR3 is CASSLDRPILYGYTF. CDR3 in DNA: TGCGCCAGCAGCTTGGACAGACCAATCCTCTATGGCTACACCTTC.

J is TRBJ2-5 and V is TRBV30; TRBD2 aligns across 8 bases. The CDR3 is made up of 13 amino acids. Trimming at V came to 1 base and at J to 6 bases, leaving 4 bases not matched to a gene. Germline V gene lookup returns CDR1 GTSNPN and CDR2 SVGIG (reference sequence). CDR3 coding DNA: TGTGCCTGGAGTGACGGGGGGGGAAAGACCCAGTACTTC. Residues: CAWSDGGGKTQYF.

This clonotype was recorded many times. The genes are TRBV13 and TRBJ2-7; 10 bases map to TRBD2. The CDR3 is 16 residues long. V dropped 8 bases and J dropped 0; count of bases not matched to a gene: 10. From germline, CDR1 is PRHDT and CDR2 FYEKMQ (reference sequence). The CDR3 DNA reads TGTGCCAGCGGAGCTAGCGGGAGAACATTCTCCTACGAGCAGTACTTC. As protein: CASGASGRTFSYEQYF.

The table lists this clonotype with many counts. The rearrangement links TRBV10-3 to TRBJ1-2; TRBD1 might be the D (6 bases). The CDR3 is 16 residues long. Germline CDR1 ENHRY, CDR2 SYGVKD. Trimming shortened V by 0 bases and J by 2 bases, and 13 bases separated the two germline ends. The CDR3 region has the DNA TGTGCCATCAGTGAGTCGGAGGCAGGGGTGAACTATGGCTACACCTTC. It specifies CAISESEAGVNYGYTF.

This clonotype was detected ten times or more. The chain has TRBV12-3 or TRBV12-4 and TRBJ1-5, with D unresolved. The CDR3 covers 14 residues. Trimming left V 3 bases short and J 4 bases short, with 10 bases between. CDR3 in amino acids: CASSLELWNQPQHF. In DNA, the CDR3 is TGTGCCAGCAGTTTGGAGCTGTGGAATCAGCCCCAGCATTTT.

There are a few counts of this clonotype. The J gene is TRBJ1-2, the V gene TRBV12-3 or TRBV12-4, with 9 positions matching TRBD1. V was clipped by 6 bases and J by 7 bases; unmatched bases: 3. This CDR3 has 12 amino acids. In DNA, the CDR3 is TGTGCCAGCAGACAGGGGGCCGGTGGCTACACCTTC. This encodes CASRQGAGGYTF.

The V and J genes are TRBV7-9 and TRBJ2-7; 9 positions agree with TRBD1. The germline gives CDR1 SEHNR, CDR2 FQNEAQ (reference sequence). The length of the CDR3 is 15 residues. The ends lost 1 base at V and 5 bases at J; junction bases unmatched: 6. The CDR3 DNA sequence: TGTGCCAGCAGCTTAGGTGGGACAGGGAAGAACGAGCAGTACTTC. It codes for CASSLGGTGKNEQYF.

In its sample, this clonotype was seen many times. The J gene is TRBJ2-4, the V gene TRBV3-1; no definite D call. Trimming removed 0 bases from V and 1 base from J, with 13 bases in between. The germline V gene encodes CDR1 LGHDT and CDR2 YNNKEL (reference sequence). The CDR3 loop spans 17 amino acids. The DNA of the CDR3 is TGTGCCAGCAGCCAAGAACCGATTTCGGGCGCCAAAAACATTCAGTACTTC. This translates into CASSQEPISGAKNIQYF.

Only a few counts were recorded for this clonotype. The chain uses TRBV15 and TRBJ2-3; TRBD2 matches 9 bases. CDR3 length: 16 residues. Germline lookup yields CDR1 LNHNV and CDR2 YYDKDF (reference sequence). The V gene end was trimmed by 0 bases and the J gene end by 6 bases; junction bases not matched to a gene: 7. The CDR3 is CATSRDRGSGSDTQYF. CDR3 DNA sequence: TGTGCCACCAGCAGAGATCGTGGTAGCGGGAGTGATACGCAGTATTTT. Looking up the rest from reference TRBV15 and TRBJ2-3 gives the full variable domain: DAMVIQNPRYQVTQFGKPVTLSCSQTLNHNVMYWYQQKSSQAPKLLFHYYDKDFNNEADTPDNFQSRRPNTSFCFLDIRSPGLGDTAMYLCATSRDRGSGSDTQYFGPGTRLTVL.

This clonotype has a count of ten or more. The CDR3 sequence is CASSFGTGASTDTQYF. DNA for the CDR3: TGTGCCAGCAGCTTCGGGACTGGGGCATCCACAGATACGCAGTATTTT. The V and J genes are TRBV28 and TRBJ2-3, with D possibly TRBD2 on 6 matching bases. In germline, CDR1 is MDHEN, CDR2 SYDVKM. V lost 6 bases and J lost 2, with 18 bases in between. The CDR3 loop spans 16 amino acids. The full variable domain, rest sourced from reference TRBV28 and TRBJ2-3, is DVKVTQSSRYLVKRTGEKVFLECVQDMDHENMFWYRQDPGLGLRLIYFSYDVKMKEKGDIPEGYSVSREKKERFSLILESASTNQTSMYLCASSFGTGASTDTQYFGPGTRLTVL.

The table lists this clonotype with many counts. The rearrangement joins TRBV12-5 to TRBJ1-1, with 7 bases identical to TRBD1. Trimming removed 6 bases from V and 4 bases from J; junction bases left unmatched: 14. CDR1 and CDR2 from the germline V gene are LGHNT and FRNRAP. The CDR3 sequence is 16 residues long. The CDR3 sequence is CASGRYGGGVTTEAFF. CDR3 coding DNA: TGTGCTAGTGGACGATATGGAGGGGGCGTCACCACTGAAGCTTTCTTT.

The rearrangement uses TRBV5-1 and TRBJ2-3; 9 bases are shared with TRBD1. J gave up 4 bases and V 4 bases, and 7 bases lay outside the gene matches. Germline V gene lookup returns CDR1 SGHRS and CDR2 YFSETQ. The CDR3 loop spans 15 amino acids. CDR3 DNA: TGCGCCAGCAGCCCCGGGGACAGGGAGGCAGATACGCAGTATTTT. Protein sequence: CASSPGDREADTQYF.

This chain links TRBV5-8 with TRBJ2-3, with D perhaps assigned TRBD1 or TRBD2 (5 bases each). The CDR3 totals 16 residues. In germline, CDR1 is SGHTS, CDR2 YDEGEE. V dropped 4 bases and J dropped 0 bases, with 15 bases sitting between them. CDR3 protein: CASSRSRDGSTDTQYF. CDR3 in DNA: TGTGCCAGCAGCCGTTCCCGGGACGGGAGCACAGATACGCAGTATTTT.

V is TRBV20-1 and J is TRBJ1-2; D not resolved. Germline CDR1 DFQATT, CDR2 SNEGSKA (reference sequence). The V gene lost 3 bases and the J gene lost 4 bases, with 15 bases spanning the gap. The CDR3 is made up of 14 amino acids. CDR3 nucleotides: TGCAGTGCTAGCGAGGTCAGGAGTACCTATGGCTACACCTTC. Its translation: CSASEVRSTYGYTF.

V and J are TRBV5-1 and TRBJ2-7; D perhaps matches TRBD2 (6 bases). The CDR3 consists of 14 residues. Germline CDR1 SGHRS, CDR2 YFSETQ. With 2 bases removed from V and 2 bases from J, the gap between germline ends came to 11 bases. CDR3 nucleotides: TGCGCCAGCAGCTTTGGCGGGGAAGCCTACGAGCAGTACTTC. Its protein product is CASSFGGEAYEQYF.

In its sample, this clonotype was seen a few times. V and J are TRBV20-1 and TRBJ1-2; D unresolved. V was trimmed by 0 bases and J by 4 bases, leaving 9 bases between them. Germline CDR1 and CDR2: DFQATT and SNEGSKA (reference sequence). The CDR3 has 13 residues. The CDR3 sequence: CSARDRSGYGYTF. In DNA, the CDR3 is TGCAGTGCTAGAGATCGATCGGGCTATGGCTACACCTTC.

The chain combines TRBV10-1 with TRBJ2-3; no firm D call. Looked up from germline, CDR1 is WNHNN and CDR2 is SYGVQD (reference sequence). This CDR3 has 14 amino acids. Trimming pared 8 bases from V and 0 bases from J, leaving 12 bases between. CDR3 sequence: CASEWRTSTDTQYF. CDR3 DNA sequence: TGCGCCAGCGAATGGAGAACTAGCACAGATACGCAGTATTTT.